Below, 18 T cell receptor beta chains from the same sample are listed, as sequenced in a study of T cell responses to AZD1222 COVID-19 vaccine. The table came from immunoSEQ multiplex PCR; TCRdb's copy has only in-frame clones and leaves some out. Found here are 150,000 to 200,000 clones, about nine tenths of them singletons; the top ten hold about 3%. The sequencing used peripheral blood, collected on day 0 of MenACWY control vaccination. All receptors derive from an adult in good health.

Only one count was recorded for this clone. This chain uses TRBV28 with TRBJ1-5; TRBD1 might be the D (6 bases). The CDR3 length is 15 residues. Germline V gives CDR1 MDHEN, CDR2 SYDVKM. V lost 5 bases, J lost 3 bases, and 14 bases lay in between. The CDR3 loop is CASSEPGGLNQPQHF. The CDR3 region has the DNA TGTGCCAGCAGTGAGCCGGGGGGCCTCAATCAGCCCCAGCATTTT.

The CDR3 DNA reads as TGTGCCAGCAGCCAAGATCTGACGGGGAAGCGATATAACACCGGGGAGCTGTTTTTT. Translating it yields CASSQDLTGKRYNTGELFF. The genes are TRBV14 and TRBJ2-2; D is perhaps TRBD2 (5 bases). CDR3 length equals 19 residues. The V and J ends lost 0 bases and 2 bases respectively, with 19 bases between them. The germline CDR1 and CDR2 sequences are SGHDN and FVKESK.

The chain couples TRBV7-2 to TRBJ2-1; TRBD2 matches 16 bases. With V trimmed by 4 bases and J by 10 bases, 10 bases remained unmatched. Germline loops: CDR1 SGHTA, CDR2 FQGNSA. The CDR3 length is 17 residues. CDR3 residues: CASSSGLAGGVGGEQFF. CDR3 in DNA: TGTGCCAGCAGCTCGGGACTAGCGGGAGGGGTTGGGGGAGAGCAGTTCTTC.

The rearrangement joins TRBV7-9 to TRBJ2-7, with TRBD2 matching over 11 bases. The germline gives CDR1 SEHNR, CDR2 FQNEAQ (reference sequence). The CDR3 has 17 amino acids. V shed 10 bases, J shed 5 bases, and the junction held 19 bases outside the gene matches. Here the CDR3 reads CATYGALAGEKENEQYF. CDR3 nucleotides: TGTGCCACCTATGGGGCACTAGCGGGAGAGAAAGAAAACGAGCAGTACTTC.

V usage is TRBV20-1 and J usage is TRBJ2-2, with D possibly TRBD2 on 5 matching bases. This CDR3 contains 16 residues. Germline V gene lookup returns CDR1 DFQATT and CDR2 SNEGSKA (reference sequence). Trimming took off 3 bases at V and 0 bases at J, with 14 bases between the two ends. The CDR3 DNA is TGCAGTGCTAGTTCCAGCGGCCCTGCGAACACCGGGGAGCTGTTTTTT. Protein: CSASSSGPANTGELFF.

The genes are TRBV7-9 and TRBJ1-2, with D tentatively TRBD1 (5 bases). Germline CDR1 is SEHNR and CDR2 is FQNEAQ (reference sequence). V lost 5 bases to trimming and J lost 0 bases, with 16 bases between them. This CDR3 is 16 amino acids long. The CDR3 DNA reads TGTGCCAGCAGCCCGACGCGTGGGGGAGCTAACTATGGCTACACCTTC. It yields the protein CASSPTRGGANYGYTF.

The chain joins TRBV10-3 to TRBJ1-1; D not certain. CDR3 length: 13 amino acids. CDR1 and CDR2 from the germline V gene are ENHRY and SYGVKD. Trimming removed 4 bases at V and 1 base at J, with 7 bases between. CDR3 residues: CAISGKQNTEAFF. The CDR3 region has the DNA TGTGCCATCAGTGGAAAGCAGAACACTGAAGCTTTCTTT.

Here the CDR3 reads CASSESPGLAATQYF. CDR3 nucleotide sequence: TGCGCCAGCAGTGAGTCCCCGGGACTAGCGGCTACCCAGTACTTC. The gene calls are TRBV10-2 and TRBJ2-5; 11 bases fit TRBD2. From germline, CDR1 is WSHSY and CDR2 SAAADI. V was pared by 0 bases and J by 8 bases, with 5 bases of the junction left unmatched. The CDR3 covers 15 residues.

This clone has a single count. The chain is built from TRBV2 and TRBJ2-1; 10 bases are a match to TRBD1. Per germline, CDR1 SNHLY and CDR2 FYNNEI. Trimming cost V 5 bases and J 10 bases; bases outside gene matches: 5. The CDR3 runs 13 residues. CDR3 DNA: TGTGCCAGCAGTCCCGGGACAGGGGTCGAGCAGTTCTTC. This encodes CASSPGTGVEQFF.

The V gene is TRBV9, the J gene TRBJ2-7; either TRBD1 or TRBD2 may supply D (5 bases each). The CDR3 is 14 residues long. Trimming pared 4 bases from V and 0 bases from J, leaving 11 bases between. The germline gives CDR1 SGDLS, CDR2 YYNGEE. In DNA form, the CDR3 reads TGTGCCAGCAGCACGGGACGGGGCTCCTACGAGCAGTACTTC. As protein: CASSTGRGSYEQYF.

The rearrangement uses TRBV14 and TRBJ2-5, with D possibly TRBD1 on 7 matching bases. The CDR3 spans 16 residues. CDR1 SGHDN and CDR2 FVKESK come from the germline V gene. The germline V and J ends were trimmed by 3 bases and 3 bases, with 17 bases remaining between them. Here the CDR3 DNA reads TGTGCCAGCAGCCAGACCGGGGGACAGTGGAAAGAGACCCAGTACTTC. Protein sequence: CASSQTGGQWKETQYF.

The J gene is TRBJ1-5, the V gene TRBV4-2, with D maybe TRBD1 (5 bases). CDR3 length equals 17 residues. The V end was cut by 3 bases, the J end by 6 bases, with 21 bases between. CDR1 is LGHNA and CDR2 is YNFKEQ in the germline V gene. This CDR3 reads CASSQAVPDRSGQPQHF. In DNA form, the CDR3 reads TGTGCCAGCAGCCAGGCCGTACCTGACAGATCGGGTCAGCCCCAGCATTTT.

This clone was seen just once. The chain joins TRBV5-1 to TRBJ1-2; no clear D. In germline, CDR1 is SGHRS, CDR2 YFSETQ. Trimming left V 0 bases short and J 8 bases short, with 11 bases between. This CDR3 region has 13 residues. The CDR3 DNA reads as TGCGCCAGCAGCTTGGAGGCGGGTACGGGCTACACCTTC. This encodes CASSLEAGTGYTF.

The V gene is TRBV5-8, the J gene TRBJ1-6; D remains ambiguous. Germline-derived CDR1 and CDR2 are SGHTS and YDEGEE. The ends were cut back, 2 bases at V and 7 bases at J, with 4 bases in the middle. CDR3 size: 12 residues. The CDR3 DNA reads as TGTGCCAGCAGCTTAAGAAATTCACCCCTCCACTTT. It is translated as CASSLRNSPLHF.

This clone was picked up one time. V gene TRBV24-1 combines with J gene TRBJ2-3; D is unresolved. V dropped 5 bases and J dropped 2 bases, with 16 bases sitting between them. Looked up from germline, CDR1 is KGHDR and CDR2 is SFDVKD. This CDR3 contains 16 residues. CDR3 DNA sequence: TGTGCCACCAGTGGCGGTTTAGAAACTTACACAGATACGCAGTATTTT. The encoded protein is CATSGGLETYTDTQYF.

The V and J genes are TRBV4-3 and TRBJ2-5, with 9 bases fitting TRBD2. The CDR3 sequence is 15 residues long. The J segment lost 1 base and the V segment lost 0 bases, leaving 0 bases of the junction unmatched. Germline CDR1 reads LGHNA; CDR2 reads YSLEER. The CDR3 nucleotides read TGCGCCAGCAGCCAAGAGCGGGGGGGCCAAGAGACCCAGTACTTC. Translation: CASSQERGGQETQYF.

This chain links TRBV3-1 (or the pseudogene TRBV3-2) with TRBJ2-7; 7 bases map to TRBD2. V shed 0 bases, J shed 1 base, and the junction held 9 bases outside the gene matches. The CDR3 is 17 amino acids. The germline V gene has CDR1 LGHDT and CDR2 YNNKEL (reference sequence). This chain's CDR3 is CASSQEEWGGTSYEQYF. CDR3 DNA sequence: TGTGCCAGCAGCCAAGAAGAGTGGGGGGGTACATCCTACGAGCAGTACTTC.

The gene calls are TRBV25-1 and TRBJ1-6, with TRBD1 matching 9 bases. The CDR3 consists of 14 residues. CDR1 is MGHDK and CDR2 is SYGVNS in the germline V gene. With V trimmed by 6 bases and J by 4 bases, 1 base remained unmatched. The CDR3 DNA is TGTGCCAGCAGAGGACAGGGGTATAATTCACCCCTCCACTTT. The encoded protein is CASRGQGYNSPLHF.